This T cell receptor (beta chain) is from a study of identical twins. This clonotype occurred many times. Its matching antigen is unknown. A universal primer binding site was introduced by template switching. The final cDNA contained unique molecular identifiers. TCRdb called the 5' RACE reads again in MiXCR, with one record for every CDR3 protein. The sample lists hundreds of thousands of distinct CDR3 sequences; over 8.5% were seen once. This CDR3 has 17 residues. Germline trimming cut 2 bases from V and 3 bases from J; bases unmatched to any gene: 5. Germline assignment: CDR1 MNHEY and CDR2 SVGEGT. Study-level results: In monozygotic twins, models underestimated the sharing of out-of-frame TCR alpha.

These records were also assigned to another study, of yellow fever vaccine responses in identical twins.

The sample comprised PBMCs. The V call is TRBV6-2 or TRBV6-3, the J call TRBJ2-1; 12 bases are a match to TRBD2. The sequence derives from a woman aged 18-35 years in good health. Written as DNA, the CDR3 is TGTGCCAGCAGTTACCTTAGGACTAGCGGGATCTACAATGAGCAGTTCTTC. It yields the protein CASSYLRTSGIYNEQFF.